This T cell receptor (beta chain) derives from a study of molecular identifiers for immune sequencing clone quantification. Across the whole study: Replicate experiments divided RNA from roughly 20,000 or 100,000 naive CD8 cells into five parts and sequenced four.

Points from the study as a whole: Under 1% of molecules in naive cells, but over 98% of effector molecules, belonged to clones above 20 RNA copies. Shared barcodes on identical TCR molecules could underestimate the sizes of highly expanded clones.

Per the germline V gene, CDR1 is MNHEY and CDR2 is SMNVEV (reference sequence). This CDR3 is built from 14 residues. The germline V and J ends were trimmed by 6 bases and 3 bases, with 12 bases remaining between them. Libraries of naive CD8 cells were prepared from about 20,000 to 1,000,000 sorted cells using 10%, 30% or 50% RNA. Note on this clonotype: Its specificity is unknown.

TCRdb reanalysed the PCR reads using MiXCR and keeps one entry per CDR3 protein. The data hold under 650,000 distinct CDR3 sequences, with 15% to 20% observed a single time. Sequencing was carried out using naive CD8+ T cells from blood, with Jurkat cell RNA spiked in. This sample's subset: FACS-sorted CD8+CD4-CCR7+CD45RA+ naive T cells. The genes are TRBV27 and TRBJ1-5, with D perhaps TRBD1 (6 bases). The TCR sequence derives from a human donor in good health. Some libraries in this study had Jurkat cell RNA spiked in. The CDR3 region is CASSNTGSNQPQHF. CDR3 DNA sequence: TGTGCCAGCAGCAATACAGGGTCCAATCAGCCCCAGCATTTT.